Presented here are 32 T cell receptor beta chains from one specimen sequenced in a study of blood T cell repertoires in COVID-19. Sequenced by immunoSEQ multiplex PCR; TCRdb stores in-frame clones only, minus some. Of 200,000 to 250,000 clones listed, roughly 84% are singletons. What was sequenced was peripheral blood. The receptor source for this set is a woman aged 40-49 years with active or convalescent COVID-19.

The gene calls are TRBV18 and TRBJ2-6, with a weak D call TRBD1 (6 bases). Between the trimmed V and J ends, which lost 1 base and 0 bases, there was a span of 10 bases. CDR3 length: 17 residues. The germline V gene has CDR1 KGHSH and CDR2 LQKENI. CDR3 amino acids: CASSPRGGPSGANVLTF. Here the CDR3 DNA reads TGTGCCAGCTCACCACGAGGGGGACCCTCTGGGGCCAACGTCCTGACTTTC.

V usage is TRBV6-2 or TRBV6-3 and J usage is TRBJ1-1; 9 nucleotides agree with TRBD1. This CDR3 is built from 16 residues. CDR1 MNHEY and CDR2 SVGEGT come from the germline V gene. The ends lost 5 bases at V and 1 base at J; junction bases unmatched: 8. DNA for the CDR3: TGTGCCAGCAGTCAGGAACCGGGACAGGGGAACACTGAAGCTTTCTTT. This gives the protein CASSQEPGQGNTEAFF.

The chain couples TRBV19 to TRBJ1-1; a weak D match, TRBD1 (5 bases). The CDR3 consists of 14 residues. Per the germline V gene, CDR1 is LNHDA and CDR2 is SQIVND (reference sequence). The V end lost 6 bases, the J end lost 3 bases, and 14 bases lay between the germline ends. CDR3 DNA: TGTGCCAGTAGAAAATGGGGCCTAGACACTGAAGCTTTCTTT. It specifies CASRKWGLDTEAFF.

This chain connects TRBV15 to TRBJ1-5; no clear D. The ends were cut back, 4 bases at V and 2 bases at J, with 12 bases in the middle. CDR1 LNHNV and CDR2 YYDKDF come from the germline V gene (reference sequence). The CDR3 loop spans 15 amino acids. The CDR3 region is CATSKERVGNQPQHF. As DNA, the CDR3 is TGTGCCACCAGCAAAGAGAGGGTGGGCAATCAGCCCCAGCATTTT.

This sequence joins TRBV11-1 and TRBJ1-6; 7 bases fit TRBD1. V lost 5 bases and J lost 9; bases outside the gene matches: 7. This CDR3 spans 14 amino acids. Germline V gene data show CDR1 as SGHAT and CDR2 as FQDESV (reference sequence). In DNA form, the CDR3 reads TGTGCCAGCAGCAGGACAGGTAGTCCTTCACCCCTCCACTTT. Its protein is CASSRTGSPSPLHF. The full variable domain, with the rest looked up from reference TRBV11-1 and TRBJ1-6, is EAEVAQSPRYKITEKSQAVAFWCDPISGHATLYWYRQILGQGPELLVQFQDESVVDDSQLPKDRFSAERLKGVDSTLKIQPAELGDSAMYLCASSRTGSPSPLHFGNGTRLTVT.

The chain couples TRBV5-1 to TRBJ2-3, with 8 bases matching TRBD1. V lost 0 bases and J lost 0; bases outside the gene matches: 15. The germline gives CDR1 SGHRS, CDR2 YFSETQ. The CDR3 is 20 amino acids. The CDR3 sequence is CASSLVTLFYRTGSTDTQYF. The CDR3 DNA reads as TGCGCCAGCAGCTTGGTCACACTATTTTATAGGACAGGGAGCACAGATACGCAGTATTTT. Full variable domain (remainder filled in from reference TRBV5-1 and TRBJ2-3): KAGVTQTPRYLIKTRGQQVTLSCSPISGHRSVSWYQQTPGQGLQFLFEYFSETQRNKGNFPGRFSGRQFSNSRSEMNVSTLELGDSALYLCASSLVTLFYRTGSTDTQYFGPGTRLTVL.

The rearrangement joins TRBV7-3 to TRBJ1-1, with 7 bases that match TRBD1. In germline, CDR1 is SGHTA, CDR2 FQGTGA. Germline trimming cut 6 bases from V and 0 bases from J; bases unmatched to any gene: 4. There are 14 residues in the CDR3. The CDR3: CASRPDRLNTEAFF. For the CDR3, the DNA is TGTGCCAGCAGGCCGGACAGGCTGAACACTGAAGCTTTCTTT.

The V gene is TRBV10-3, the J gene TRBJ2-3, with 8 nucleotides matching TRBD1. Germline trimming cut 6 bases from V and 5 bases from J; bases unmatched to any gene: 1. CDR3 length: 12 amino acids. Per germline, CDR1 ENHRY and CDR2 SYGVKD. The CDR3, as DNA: TGTGCCATCAGCGGACAGGGAGATACGCAGTATTTT. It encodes CAISGQGDTQYF.

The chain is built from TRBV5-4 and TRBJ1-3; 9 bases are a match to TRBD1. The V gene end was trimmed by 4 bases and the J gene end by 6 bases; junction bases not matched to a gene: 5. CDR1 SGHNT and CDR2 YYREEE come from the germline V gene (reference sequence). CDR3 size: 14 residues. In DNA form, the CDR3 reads TGTGCCAGCAGCGGGGGACAGGGCGTAAACACCATATATTTT. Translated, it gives CASSGGQGVNTIYF. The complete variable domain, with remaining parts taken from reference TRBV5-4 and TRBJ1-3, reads ETGVTQSPTHLIKTRGQQVTLRCSSQSGHNTVSWYQQALGQGPQFIFQYYREEENGRGNFPPRFSGLQFPNYSSELNVNALELDDSALYLCASSGGQGVNTIYFGEGSWLTVV.

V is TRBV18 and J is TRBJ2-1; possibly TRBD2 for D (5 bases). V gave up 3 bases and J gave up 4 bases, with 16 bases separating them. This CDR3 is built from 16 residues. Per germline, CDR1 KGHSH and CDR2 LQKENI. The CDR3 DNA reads TGTGCCAGCTCACCTAAGGAGGTAGGGAGATACAATGAGCAGTTCTTC. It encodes CASSPKEVGRYNEQFF.

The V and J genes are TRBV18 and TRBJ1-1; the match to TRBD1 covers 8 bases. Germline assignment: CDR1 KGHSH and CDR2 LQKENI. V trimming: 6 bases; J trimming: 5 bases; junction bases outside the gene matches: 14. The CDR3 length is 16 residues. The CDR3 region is CASSTTQGARGTEAFF. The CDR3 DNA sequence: TGTGCCAGCTCCACCACGCAGGGGGCGCGCGGTACTGAAGCTTTCTTT.

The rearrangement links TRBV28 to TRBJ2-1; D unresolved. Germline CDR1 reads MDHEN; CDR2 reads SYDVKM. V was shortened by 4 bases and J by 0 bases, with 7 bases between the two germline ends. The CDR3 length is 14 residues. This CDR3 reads CASSYSFSYNEQFF. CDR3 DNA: TGTGCCAGCAGTTATTCCTTCTCCTACAATGAGCAGTTCTTC.

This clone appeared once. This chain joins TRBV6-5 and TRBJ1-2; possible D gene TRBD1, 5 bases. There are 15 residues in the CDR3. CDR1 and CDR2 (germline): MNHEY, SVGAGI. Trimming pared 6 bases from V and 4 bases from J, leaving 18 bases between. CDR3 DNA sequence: TGTGCCAGCAGCCAAGGGGTAGGACCGATCTATGGCTACACCTTC. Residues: CASSQGVGPIYGYTF.

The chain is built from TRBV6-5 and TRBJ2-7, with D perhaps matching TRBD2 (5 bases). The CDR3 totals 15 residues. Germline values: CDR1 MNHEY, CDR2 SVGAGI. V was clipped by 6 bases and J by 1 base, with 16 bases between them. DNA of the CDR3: TGTGCCAGCAGACCCGAGGGCGCGTCATCCTACGAGCAGTACTTC. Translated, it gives CASRPEGASSYEQYF.

This CDR3 is CASNVQGINQPQHF. The CDR3 region has the DNA TGTGCCAGCAATGTCCAGGGAATCAATCAGCCCCAGCATTTT. The rearrangement joins TRBV6-5 to TRBJ1-5; D may be TRBD1 (5 bases). The CDR3 totals 14 residues. V was shortened by 7 bases and J by 3 bases, with 13 bases between the two germline ends. Germline assignment: CDR1 MNHEY and CDR2 SVGAGI.

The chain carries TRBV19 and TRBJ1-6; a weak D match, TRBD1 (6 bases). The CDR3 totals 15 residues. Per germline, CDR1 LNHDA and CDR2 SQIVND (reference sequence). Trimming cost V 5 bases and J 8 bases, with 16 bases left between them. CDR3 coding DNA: TGTGCCAGTAGTTTAAGCCGGGACAAGTATTCACCCCTCCACTTT. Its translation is CASSLSRDKYSPLHF.

The CDR3 spells CASSLRSGGQETQYF. The CDR3 nucleotides are TGTGCCAGCAGCCTCAGGTCGGGGGGCCAGGAGACCCAGTACTTC. This chain links TRBV7-8 with TRBJ2-5, with D maybe TRBD2 (7 bases). The CDR3 is made up of 15 amino acids. Per the germline V gene, CDR1 is SGHVS and CDR2 is FQNEAQ. V was pared by 5 bases and J by 5 bases, with 18 bases between.

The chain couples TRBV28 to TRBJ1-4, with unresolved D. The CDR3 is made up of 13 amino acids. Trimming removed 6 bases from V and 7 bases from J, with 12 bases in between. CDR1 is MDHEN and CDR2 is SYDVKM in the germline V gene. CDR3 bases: TGTGCCAGCAGCAGAACGTGGGCTGAAAAACTGTTTTTT. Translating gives CASSRTWAEKLFF.

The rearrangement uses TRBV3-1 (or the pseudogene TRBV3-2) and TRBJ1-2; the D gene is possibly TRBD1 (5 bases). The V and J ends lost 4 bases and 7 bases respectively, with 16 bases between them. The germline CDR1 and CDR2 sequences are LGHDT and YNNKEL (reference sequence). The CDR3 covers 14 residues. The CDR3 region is CASSPGRARFGYTF. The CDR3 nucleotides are TGTGCCAGCAGCCCTGGCAGGGCCCGCTTTGGCTACACCTTC.

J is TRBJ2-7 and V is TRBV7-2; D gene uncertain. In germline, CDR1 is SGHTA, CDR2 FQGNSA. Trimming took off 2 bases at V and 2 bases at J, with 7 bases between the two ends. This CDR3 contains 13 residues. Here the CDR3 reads CASSLLKTYEQYF. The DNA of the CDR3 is TGTGCCAGCAGCTTACTAAAGACCTACGAGCAGTACTTC. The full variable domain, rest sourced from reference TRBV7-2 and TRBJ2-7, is GAGVSQSPSNKVTEKGKDVELRCDPISGHTALYWYRQSLGQGLEFLIYFQGNSAPDKSGLPSDRFSAERTGGSVSTLTIQRTQQEDSAVYLCASSLLKTYEQYFGPGTRLTVT.

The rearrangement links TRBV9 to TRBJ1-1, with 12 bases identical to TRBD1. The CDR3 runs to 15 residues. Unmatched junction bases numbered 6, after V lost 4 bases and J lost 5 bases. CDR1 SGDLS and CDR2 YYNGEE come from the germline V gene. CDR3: CASSLGQGARTEAFF. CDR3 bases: TGTGCCAGCAGCTTGGGACAGGGGGCTCGAACTGAAGCTTTCTTT.

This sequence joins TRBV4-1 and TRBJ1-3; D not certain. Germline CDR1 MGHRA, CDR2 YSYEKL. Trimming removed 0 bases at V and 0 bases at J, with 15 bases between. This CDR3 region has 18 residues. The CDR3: CASSQDQGGYSSGNTIYF. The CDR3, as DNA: TGCGCCAGCAGCCAAGATCAAGGAGGCTACTCCTCTGGAAACACCATATATTTT.

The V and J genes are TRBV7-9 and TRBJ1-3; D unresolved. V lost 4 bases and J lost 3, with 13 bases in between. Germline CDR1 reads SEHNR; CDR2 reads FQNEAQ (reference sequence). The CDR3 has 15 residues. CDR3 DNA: TGTGCCAGCAGCTCAGATGGAGGGAATGGAAACACCATATATTTT. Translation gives CASSSDGGNGNTIYF.

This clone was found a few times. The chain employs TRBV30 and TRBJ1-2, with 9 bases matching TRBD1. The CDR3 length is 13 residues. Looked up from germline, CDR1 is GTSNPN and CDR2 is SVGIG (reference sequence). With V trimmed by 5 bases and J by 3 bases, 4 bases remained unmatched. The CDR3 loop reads CAWGDRGDYGYTF. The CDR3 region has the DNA TGTGCCTGGGGTGACAGGGGGGACTATGGCTACACCTTC.

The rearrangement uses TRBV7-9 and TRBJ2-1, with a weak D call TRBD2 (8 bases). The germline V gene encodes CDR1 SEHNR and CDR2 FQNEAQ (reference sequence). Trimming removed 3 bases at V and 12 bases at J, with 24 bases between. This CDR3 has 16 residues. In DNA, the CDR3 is TGTGCCAGCAGCTTTTCGGGGGGGCGATTTCGACAGGGGCAGTTCTTC. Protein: CASSFSGGRFRQGQFF.

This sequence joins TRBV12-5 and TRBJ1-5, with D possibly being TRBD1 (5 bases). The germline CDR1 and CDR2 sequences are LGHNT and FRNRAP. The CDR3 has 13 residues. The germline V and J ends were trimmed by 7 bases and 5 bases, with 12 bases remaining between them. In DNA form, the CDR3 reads TGTGCTAGTGCGCGGGGGGATGATCAGCCCCAGCATTTT. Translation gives CASARGDDQPQHF. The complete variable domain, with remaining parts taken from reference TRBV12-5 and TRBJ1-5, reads DARVTQTPRHKVTEMGQEVTMRCQPILGHNTVFWYRQTMMQGLELLAYFRNRAPLDDSGMPKDRFSAEMPDATLATLKIQPSEPRDSAVYFCASARGDDQPQHFGDGTRLSIL.

This CDR3 reads CASSLGSSYNEQFF. The CDR3 DNA reads TGTGCCAGCAGTTTGGGGAGCTCCTACAATGAGCAGTTCTTC. The genes are TRBV6-5 and TRBJ2-1; possibly TRBD2 for D (5 bases). This CDR3 region has 14 residues. Germline-derived CDR1 and CDR2 are MNHEY and SVGAGI. Trimming left V 4 bases short and J 0 bases short, with 7 bases between.

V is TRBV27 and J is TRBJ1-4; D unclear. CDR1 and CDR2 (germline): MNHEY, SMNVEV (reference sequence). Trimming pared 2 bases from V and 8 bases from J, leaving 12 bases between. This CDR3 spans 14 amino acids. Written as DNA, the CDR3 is TGTGCCAGCAGTTTAAGCCCTCCGGGGGAAAAACTGTTTTTT. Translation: CASSLSPPGEKLFF.

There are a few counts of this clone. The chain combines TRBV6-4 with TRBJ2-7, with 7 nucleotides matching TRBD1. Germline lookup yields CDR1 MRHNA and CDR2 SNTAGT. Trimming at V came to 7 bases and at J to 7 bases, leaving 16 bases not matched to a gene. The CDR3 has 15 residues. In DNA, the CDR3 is TGTGCCAGCACCAAGACAGGGTACGAGGGTGGTGAGCAGTACGTC. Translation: CASTKTGYEGGEQYV.

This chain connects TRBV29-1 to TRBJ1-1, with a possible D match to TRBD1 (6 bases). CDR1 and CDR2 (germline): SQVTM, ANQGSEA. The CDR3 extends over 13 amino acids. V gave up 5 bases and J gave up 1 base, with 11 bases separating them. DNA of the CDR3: TGCAGCGTTACCGGGACATCGAACACTGAAGCTTTCTTT. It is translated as CSVTGTSNTEAFF.

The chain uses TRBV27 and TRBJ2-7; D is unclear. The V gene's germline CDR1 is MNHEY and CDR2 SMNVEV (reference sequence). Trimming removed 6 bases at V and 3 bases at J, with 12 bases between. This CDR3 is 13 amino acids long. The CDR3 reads CASSLAPIYEQYF. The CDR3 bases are TGTGCCAGCAGCTTAGCTCCTATCTACGAGCAGTACTTC.

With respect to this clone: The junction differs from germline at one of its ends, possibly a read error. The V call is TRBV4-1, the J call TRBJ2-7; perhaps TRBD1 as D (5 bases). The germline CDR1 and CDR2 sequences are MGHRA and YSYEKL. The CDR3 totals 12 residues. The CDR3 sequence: CASSQDQGNINF. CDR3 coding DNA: TGCGCCAGCAGCCAAGATCAGGGAAATATAAACTTC.